This T cell receptor beta chain was sequenced during a study of blood T cell repertoires in COVID-19. The V end lost 0 bases, the J end lost 3 bases, and 11 bases lay between the germline ends. Per the germline V gene, CDR1 is MNHEY and CDR2 is SVGAGI. The CDR3 is made up of 15 amino acids. Profiled with immunoSEQ multiplex PCR; TCRdb holds only in-frame clones, not every one. Found here are a few hundred thousand clones, about 87% of them singletons; the top ten hold 6% to 6.5%. The chain links TRBV6-5 to TRBJ1-2, with D unclear. The receptor was derived from a woman in her thirties with COVID-19, enrolled during active disease. The sample comprised peripheral blood. The CDR3 nucleotides are TGTGCCAGCAGTTACTCTGGCGGCTCCGACTATGGCTACACCTTC. Translation gives CASSYSGGSDYGYTF.